This TCR beta chain was recorded in a study of post-analysis software for immune sequencing data (dated by TCRdb to the mid-2010s). Regarding the study in general: Recorded disease courses included relapsing-remitting, secondary progressive and progressive-relapsing multiple sclerosis, with some patients lacking subtype annotation. Patient repertoires were compared against roughly 10 previously published healthy control repertoires from donors aged roughly 6 to 28 years. A subset of samples was prepared in parallel using single-end sample barcoding, then pooled and co-amplified after Illumina adapter ligation.

To demonstrate the VDJtools post-analysis software, the study profiled TCR beta repertoires from the peripheral blood of around 13 young patients with multiple sclerosis. The multiple sclerosis patients were children and adolescents ranging in age from 6 to 15 years. To note about this clonotype: No cognate antigen has been identified for it. No much larger clone is present one base from it, and per-base qualities are unavailable.

Trimming leaves V shorter by 7 bases and J shorter by 7 bases, with the junction holding 9 bases beyond the gene matches. The CDR3 spans 14 residues, from the cysteine through the phenylalanine. Just CDR3 DNA is preserved here, 42 bases in frame from base 1. What the study reported, not specific to this receptor: The control group was slightly older than the multiple sclerosis patient group. Normalized Chao1 diversity was significantly lower in multiple sclerosis patients than controls, suggesting substantial peripheral T-cell clonal expansion. Significantly higher frequencies in patients than in controls were found for five TRBV segments, including TRBV5-6, TRBV5-1 and TRBV20-1. When samples were clustered directly using the F measure, samples prepared in the same batch co-clustered strongly, which prompted a batch-effect correction.

The receptor library was made with PCR. The instrument given in TCRdb is Illumina HiSeq 2500. To reduce PCR and sequencing biases, unique molecular identifiers were incorporated into the TCR beta cDNA libraries. Some 500,000 cDNA molecules were obtained per 1 to 10 million input T cells, so each molecule approximated one T cell. The patient libraries were prepared and sequenced with the same protocol used for the earlier healthy control dataset. Samples belonging to the same batch were prepared together, multiplexed and sequenced on a shared HiSeq lane. The authors processed their data as follows. Raw barcoded reads were processed with MIGEC, discarding single-read molecular identifier groups before consensus assembly and CDR3 extraction. VDJtools was used for post-analysis of the clonotype tables, with diversity normalized by down-sampling every dataset to the smallest sample size. Repertoire overlap clustering matched CDR3 amino acid but not nucleotide sequences to correct batch-related cross-sample contamination. TCRdb handled the public reads itself, with Q25 trimming in fastp and clone calling in MiXCR, and kept productive beta chains. Entries are consolidated by CDR3 protein sequence, retaining the most common genes and DNA. What appears here as the V and J calls and clone size reflects TCRdb's work, not the paper's. The sample table shows about 380,000 distinct CDR3 sequences, and approximately 33% are seen once. The ten largest clones take up 10% to 15% of the sample.

The chain links TRBV12-3 or TRBV12-4 with TRBJ1-5, with 8 middle bases fitting TRBD1. The sequence derives from a girl aged 10 to 17 with multiple sclerosis. The source material was blood. Here the CDR3 is given as CASTEAGGRQPQHF. The bases read TGTGCCAGCACCGAAGCAGGGGGCCGCCAGCCCCAGCATTTT.